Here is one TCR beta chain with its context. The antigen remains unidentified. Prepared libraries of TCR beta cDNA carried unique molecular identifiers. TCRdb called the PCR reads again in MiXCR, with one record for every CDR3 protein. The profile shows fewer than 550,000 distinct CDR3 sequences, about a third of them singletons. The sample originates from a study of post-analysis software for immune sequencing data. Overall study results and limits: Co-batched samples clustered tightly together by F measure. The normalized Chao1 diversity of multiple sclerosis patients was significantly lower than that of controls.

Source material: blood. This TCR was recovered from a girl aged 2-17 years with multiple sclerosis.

CDR3 in amino acids: CASSGEVRADTQYF. The CDR3 coding sequence is TGTGCCAGCAGTGGGGAAGTAAGGGCAGATACGCAGTATTTT. V and J are TRBV28 and TRBJ2-3; D gene ambiguous. This CDR3 is 14 amino acids long. With 5 bases removed from V and 4 bases from J, the gap between germline ends came to 13 bases. Germline-derived CDR1 and CDR2 are MDHEN and SYDVKM.